The rows below give T cell receptor beta chains drawn from one sample of a study of blood T cell repertoires in COVID-19. Method: immunoSEQ multiplex PCR; TCRdb's copy keeps in-frame clones and lacks some. The sample contains around 140,000 clones, about 90% of which appear only once. The source material was peripheral blood. These receptors all come from a man between 45 and 60 years old who had recovered from COVID-19. Both conserved end residues are part of each CDR3. A D gene is named only where the DNA matches it firmly. Clone size appears in some rows only: once, few, many, or a class for an expanded clone.

size	J	D	V	DNA	CDR3
few	TRBJ1-5	TRBD1	TRBV18	TGTGCCAGCTCACCGGACAGGGATCAGCCCCAGCATTTT	CASSPDRDQPQHF
-	TRBJ1-2	-	TRBV2	TGTGCCAGCAGTGAAGTTTATTCAGGGGATAACTATGGCTACACCTTC	CASSEVYSGDNYGYTF
-	TRBJ2-2	-	TRBV2	TGTGCCAGCAGTGGAGGAATCGCGAACACCGGGGAGCTGTTTTTT	CASSGGIANTGELFF
-	TRBJ2-3	TRBD2	TRBV9	TGTGCCAGCAGCGTAGAGGGGACTAGCGCGCGCACAGATACGCAGTATTTT	CASSVEGTSARTDTQYF
-	TRBJ1-1	-	TRBV5-1	TGCGCCAGCAGCCCTACCCAGGGAATACTCACTGAAGCTTTCTTT	CASSPTQGILTEAFF
-	TRBJ2-7	-	TRBV7-2	TGTGCCAGCAGCTTAGATCGGGGAACCTACGAGCAGTACTTC	CASSLDRGTYEQYF
-	TRBJ1-6	-	TRBV6-5	TGTGCCAGCAGCCCCCCAGGGGCATATAATTCACCCCTCCACTTT	CASSPPGAYNSPLHF
-	TRBJ2-2	-	TRBV19	TGTGCCAGTAGTATCTCACGGGGTTTATACACCGGGGAGCTGTTTTTT	CASSISRGLYTGELFF
-	TRBJ2-1	-	TRBV10-1	TGCGCCAGCAGTCACCGGGACTCCAGCTCCTACAATGAGCAGTTCTTC	CASSHRDSSSYNEQFF
-	TRBJ2-3	-	TRBV18	TGTGCCAGCTCACCGTCTAGTTCAGATACGCAGTATTTT	CASSPSSSDTQYF
-	TRBJ1-4	TRBD1	TRBV19	TGTGCCAGTAGTTCGACAGGGGGGGAAAAACTGTTTTTT	CASSSTGGEKLFF
-	TRBJ1-5	TRBD1	TRBV6-2/TRBV6-3	TGTGCCAGCAGTGGACAGGGTTTTAATCAGCCCCAGCATTTT	CASSGQGFNQPQHF
-	TRBJ2-7	-	TRBV6-2/TRBV6-3	TGTGCCAGCAGTTACGCGTACGAGCAGTACTTC	CASSYAYEQYF
-	TRBJ1-3	TRBD1	TRBV7-8	TGTGCCAGCAGCTTAGGACAGGGAACTGGAAACACCATATATTTT	CASSLGQGTGNTIYF
-	TRBJ2-7	-	TRBV11-3	TGTGCCAGCAGCTTAGTAAACGAGCAGTACTTC	CASSLVNEQYF
-	TRBJ1-2	TRBD1	TRBV7-2	TGTGCCAGCAGCCAGGGGGCGAATGGCTACACCTTC	CASSQGANGYTF
-	TRBJ1-1	-	TRBV12-5	TGTGCTAGTGGTTTGGACAGTCCAGGGCGGTACACTGAAGCTTTCTTT	CASGLDSPGRYTEAFF
few	TRBJ2-7	-	TRBV27	TGTGCCAGCAGTCCCTCGCGGGGTGGGAGCTACGAGCAGTACTTC	CASSPSRGGSYEQYF
-	TRBJ1-6	-	TRBV9	TGTGCCAGCAGCGCCCAAGGGGGGGCTCTAAATTCACCCCTCCACTTT	CASSAQGGALNSPLHF
-	TRBJ1-2	TRBD1	TRBV2	TGTGCCAGCAGAGGACAGGACCGTGAGCGGGGCTACACCTTC	CASRGQDRERGYTF
-	TRBJ1-5	TRBD1	TRBV6-5	TGTGCCAGCAGGCGACAGGGAGGAGGTCAGCCCCAGCATTTT	CASRRQGGGQPQHF
once	TRBJ2-3	-	TRBV15	TGTGCCACCAGCAGAGATTATAGTAGCCGCACGCAGTATTTT	CATSRDYSSRTQYF
-	TRBJ2-7	TRBD2	TRBV3-1/TRBV3-2	TGTGCCAGCAGCTATAGTCAATCCGGGACTAGGTCGGTCGAGCAGTACTTC	CASSYSQSGTRSVEQYF
-	TRBJ1-1	TRBD1	TRBV6-5	TGTGCCAGCAGTTTTGTGACAGGGGGCTCGGACACTGAAGCTTTCTTT	CASSFVTGGSDTEAFF
-	TRBJ1-6	-	TRBV6-5	TGTGCCAGCAAAAGCATGCCCTCCTATAATTCACCCCTCCACTTT	CASKSMPSYNSPLHF
few	TRBJ2-3	TRBD2	TRBV5-4	TGTGCCAGCAGCCCCCAGGTCTCGCTAGCGGGGGGGCCAATGTATTTT	CASSPQVSLAGGPMYF
-	TRBJ2-1	TRBD2	TRBV5-1	TGCGCCAGCAGCTTTACCGGGACTAGGGATTATGAGCAGTTCTTC	CASSFTGTRDYEQFF
few	TRBJ2-7	-	TRBV7-2	TGTGCCAGCAGCTTAGTAGGGGACATTTACTACGAGCAGTACTTC	CASSLVGDIYYEQYF
-	TRBJ2-7	TRBD1	TRBV6-5	TGTGCCAATGGACGGGACAGCCCCTACGAGCAGTACTTC	CANGRDSPYEQYF
-	TRBJ1-3	TRBD1	TRBV9	TGTGCCAGCAGCCACCCCCTAGAATCCATCCAGGGGGCAGGAAACACCATATATTTT	CASSHPLESIQGAGNTIYF
-	TRBJ1-2	TRBD1	TRBV6-6	TGTGCCAGCAGTTACCGGACAGGGGAGAACTATGGCTACACCTTC	CASSYRTGENYGYTF
-	TRBJ1-3	TRBD1	TRBV19	TGTGCCAGTAGTCCCGGACAGGGGGCCGGAAACACCATATATTTT	CASSPGQGAGNTIYF
-	TRBJ2-5	-	TRBV3-1/TRBV3-2	TGTGCCAGCAGCCGACGGCCTCGCGGAGAGACCCAGTACTTC	CASSRRPRGETQYF
few	TRBJ1-3	-	TRBV9	TGTGCCAGCAGCGTAGCACAGGGCTCTGGAAACACCATATATTTT	CASSVAQGSGNTIYF
-	TRBJ1-1	-	TRBV15	TGTGCCACCAGCAGAGACGAGACTGCCATGAACACTGAAGCTTTCTTT	CATSRDETAMNTEAFF
-	TRBJ2-7	-	TRBV3-1/TRBV3-2	TGTGCCAGCAGCCCCCGGCCGCGTCGGGATGAGGGCGAGCAGTACTTC	CASSPRPRRDEGEQYF
-	TRBJ1-5	-	TRBV12-3/TRBV12-4	TGTGCCAGCACCCTGGGGGCTAATCAGCCCCAGCATTTT	CASTLGANQPQHF
-	TRBJ1-5	TRBD1	TRBV27	TGTGCCAGCAGCCCGGACAGGGTTGGGCAGCCCCAGCATTTT	CASSPDRVGQPQHF
-	TRBJ2-7	-	TRBV5-1	TGCGCCAGCAGCTCCGACAGGCACTCCTCCTACGAGCAGTACTTC	CASSSDRHSSYEQYF
-	TRBJ2-3	TRBD2	TRBV7-3	TGTGCCAGCAGCTATAGCGGGGGGTCCACAGATACGCAGTATTTT	CASSYSGGSTDTQYF
once	TRBJ2-3	TRBD1	TRBV6-5	TGTGCCAGCAGTAGAAGACAGGGTTGGACAGATACGCAGTATTTT	CASSRRQGWTDTQYF
-	TRBJ1-4	TRBD1	TRBV7-3	TGTGCCAGCAGCATCGAAGGGCCGACGGGACAGGGTAATGAAAAACTGTTTTTT	CASSIEGPTGQGNEKLFF
-	TRBJ2-5	TRBD2	TRBV2	TGTGCCAGCACCCGGACTAGCGGGGGGGAGACCCAGTACTTC	CASTRTSGGETQYF
-	TRBJ1-1	TRBD1	TRBV7-2	TGTGCCAGCAGCAAGATGGGACAGGGTGAGACTGAAGCTTTCTTT	CASSKMGQGETEAFF
once	TRBJ1-2	-	TRBV5-4	TGTGCCAGCAGCTTAATTGGAGAAAACTATGGCTACACCTTC	CASSLIGENYGYTF
-	TRBJ2-1	-	TRBV27	TGTGCCAGCGGCTATGAGCAGTTCTTC	CASGYEQFF
-	TRBJ1-1	TRBD1	TRBV6-5	TGTGCCAGCAGTCGGACAGGGGGCGAGGGCACTGAAGCTTTCTTT	CASSRTGGEGTEAFF
once	TRBJ2-7	-	TRBV6-2/TRBV6-3	TGTGCCAGCAGTTATCTCAGGGAAGGATCCTACGAGCAGTACTTC	CASSYLREGSYEQYF
-	TRBJ1-1	TRBD1	TRBV6-6	TGTGCCAGCAGGTACGGGACAGGGACGGGGAGCACTGAAGCTTTCTTT	CASRYGTGTGSTEAFF
-	TRBJ1-2	-	TRBV7-2	TGTGCCAGCAGCCAAGACGACACTCACTATGGCTACACCTTC	CASSQDDTHYGYTF
-	TRBJ1-4	-	TRBV6-5	TGTGCCAGCAGTTACTCGTCGGTCGGGGAGGCGGAAAAACTGTTTTTT	CASSYSSVGEAEKLFF